This note documents a single T cell receptor (beta chain) sequence. Its target is unknown. The data were taken from a study of post-analysis software for immune sequencing data. This CDR3 region has 16 residues. Germline V gene data show CDR1 as SGHRS and CDR2 as YFSETQ. Germline trimming cut 4 bases from V and 4 bases from J; bases unmatched to any gene: 7. Unique molecular identifiers featured in each of the TCR beta cDNA libraries. TCRdb redid the calling of the PCR reads with MiXCR, one entry per CDR3 protein. The repertoire holds approximately 400,000 distinct CDR3 sequences, 30% to 45% seen once, with 10% to 15% in the top ten. Study outcomes and limitations: Normalized Chao1 diversity in multiple sclerosis patients fell significantly below that of controls. In patients, TRBV5-6, TRBV5-1 and TRBV20-1 belonged to four or five TRBV segments found more frequently than in controls.

This sequence was found in a girl aged 5 to 17 with multiple sclerosis. The sequencing input was blood. The chain recombines TRBV5-1 with TRBJ2-7, with TRBD2 matching 14 bases. CDR3 nucleotides: TGCGCCAGCAGCCTTGGGACTAGCGGGGGACGGTACGAGCAGTACTTC. It yields the protein CASSLGTSGGRYEQYF.